This T cell receptor beta chain was retrieved from a study of blood T cell repertoires in COVID-19. TCRdb keeps only in-frame clones here, not all; method: immunoSEQ multiplex PCR. The table has 70,000 to 75,000 clones, around 80% seen once. The germline CDR1 and CDR2 sequences are SGHNT and YYREEE (reference sequence). The CDR3 length is 12 residues. V lost 0 bases and J lost 7, with 5 bases in between. This receptor was taken from a woman of 80 years or more with active or convalescent COVID-19. This chain uses TRBV5-4 with TRBJ2-1; D remains ambiguous. Source material: peripheral blood. For the CDR3, the DNA is TGTGCCAGCAGCTTGGTGGCTAATGAGCAGTTCTTC. Its protein is CASSLVANEQFF.